Here is one TCR beta chain with its context. Its specificity is unknown. One end of the junction fails to match germline, which may point to a read error. The authors made TCR beta cDNA from approximately 500 ng total RNA with a constant-region primer. Libraries for TCR beta were built through three nested multiplex PCR rounds, which together made up a slightly modified ARM-PCR procedure. In the first two PCR rounds, TRBV1-TRBV30 forward primers were paired with a C-beta reverse primer, and each round lasted approximately 9 cycles. Via MiXCR, TCRdb re-called the multiplex PCR reads, giving one row per CDR3 protein. This table holds approximately 110,000 distinct CDR3 sequences, around two thirds found once. This sample is part of a study of tumor-infiltrating lymphocytes in primary liver carcinoma. Study conclusions and caveats: Top-250-clone fractions were significantly higher in tumors than in blood (p = 0.039). Merely some 8-25% of top clones spanned all five tumor regions.

The approximately 17-32 mg bulk tissue piece was not sorted before simultaneous RNA and DNA extraction. In germline, CDR1 is PRHDT, CDR2 FYEKMQ (reference sequence). The CDR3 is 12 residues long. Sequenced material: liver tumor tissue from sampling region 1. Subset in this sample: tumor region T1, superior pole. This clonotype was obtained from a woman aged 60-70 years with primary liver carcinoma and hepatitis B virus infection. The V and J genes are TRBV13 and TRBJ2-7; either TRBD1 or TRBD2 may fit D (5 bases each). CDR3 amino acids: CASGRGAYEQYF. The CDR3 nucleotides are TGTGCCAGCGGCCGAGGGGCCTACGAACAGTACTTC.